These T cell receptor beta chains were read from a single sample in a study of T cells in Graves' hyperthyroidism and ophthalmopathy. One entry per CDR3 protein, called by TCRdb with MiXCR from the multiplex PCR reads. The sample gives roughly 420,000 distinct CDR3 sequences, 15% to 17% of which show up once; around 7.3% is in the top ten. Sequenced input: blood. These TCRs come from a woman aged 18-29 years with Graves' hyperthyroidism. CDR3s include the opening cysteine and the closing phenylalanine or tryptophan. A D gene is named only where the DNA matches it firmly. Part of the rows lack a size; the others show once, few, many or a class for expanded clones.

J gene,V gene,D gene,clone size,CDR3 DNA,CDR3 protein
TRBJ1-5,TRBV12-3/TRBV12-4,.,many,TGTGCCAGCAGTTTTTCGGTCCCGTTCAATCAGCCCCAGCATTTT,CASSFSVPFNQPQHF
TRBJ2-7,TRBV27,TRBD1,many,TGTGCCAGCAGTTTCGGGACAGACTCCTACGAGCAGTACTTC,CASSFGTDSYEQYF
TRBJ2-7,TRBV10-3,.,many,TGTGCCATCTCAGGGGAAGGGGAGCAGTACTTC,CAISGEGEQYF
TRBJ1-2,TRBV12-3/TRBV12-4,.,many,TGTGCCAGCACCAGACGCGGGGAAGATGGCTACACCTTC,CASTRRGEDGYTF
TRBJ2-1,TRBV20-1,.,.,TGCAGTGCTACGCCTCCTTTCCTCTACAATGAGCAGTTCTTC,CSATPPFLYNEQFF
TRBJ1-1,TRBV7-3,.,many,TGTGCCAGCAGCTTAGAAGGAGTTGGCACTGAAGCTTTCTTT,CASSLEGVGTEAFF
TRBJ1-2,TRBV7-2,.,many,TGTGCCAGCAGCTTAGCATCGGGTTTAGGCGGCTACACCTTC,CASSLASGLGGYTF
TRBJ2-1,TRBV30,.,many,TGTGCCTGGAGTGTGGGCTCCTACAATGAGCAGTTCTTC,CAWSVGSYNEQFF
TRBJ2-1,TRBV5-1,TRBD2,many,TGCGCCAGCAGCTTCTCAGTAGCGGGGGGGAATGAGCAGTTCTTC,CASSFSVAGGNEQFF
TRBJ1-5,TRBV13,.,many,TGTGCCAGCAGCCGCAGGGGACAGCCCCAGCATTTT,CASSRRGQPQHF
TRBJ2-4,TRBV12-5,.,many,TGTGCTAGTGGACTTGGGTACATTCAGTACTTC,CASGLGYIQYF
TRBJ2-1,TRBV24-1,.,.,TGTGCCACCAGTGATTCGCGGCCGGGAGAGCAGTTCTTC,CATSDSRPGEQFF
TRBJ2-1,TRBV5-1,TRBD2,many,TGCGCCAGCAGTCCCGGACTAGCGGGAGTACAGCAGCAGTTCTTC,CASSPGLAGVQQQFF
TRBJ2-1,TRBV7-3,TRBD2,few,TGTGCCAGCAGCTTAACGGGGGGGGAAAACAATGAGCAGTTCTTC,CASSLTGGENNEQFF
TRBJ2-1,TRBV10-3,.,few,TGTGCCATCAGTGATTCGGAAGGCGCAAAGGGGTTCTTC,CAISDSEGAKGFF
TRBJ2-7,TRBV7-8,TRBD1,many,TGTGTCAGCAGCTTAGATACGGGACAGGGCTACGAGCAGTACTTC,CVSSLDTGQGYEQYF
TRBJ2-2,TRBV12-3/TRBV12-4,.,.,TGTGCCAGCAGTTTGTTAAGGCCCGGGGAGCTGTTTTTT,CASSLLRPGELFF
TRBJ2-7,TRBV5-6,TRBD2,many,TGTGCCAGCAGCTTGACTAGCGGGAGAACCGCGCAGTACTTC,CASSLTSGRTAQYF
TRBJ2-7,TRBV10-1,TRBD1,many,TGCGCCCTACAGCTGGGGCAGGGGGCTTTAGCCCACGAGCAGTACTTC,CALQLGQGALAHEQYF
TRBJ2-5,TRBV13,TRBD1,many,TGTGCCAGCAGCCGACACGGGACAGACGGGATGGAGACCCAGTACTTC,CASSRHGTDGMETQYF
TRBJ2-5,TRBV7-9,TRBD2,many,TGTGCCAGCAGCTCCGCGATGAGGAGCGGGAGGGCGGGAGAGACCCAGTACTTC,CASSSAMRSGRAGETQYF
TRBJ2-4,TRBV5-1,.,.,TGCGCCAGCAGCTTCAGGGATGCCAAAAACATTCAGTACTTC,CASSFRDAKNIQYF
TRBJ1-6,TRBV2,TRBD1,many,TGTGCCAGCAGTGGGACAGGGGGGAATTCACCCCTCCACTTT,CASSGTGGNSPLHF
TRBJ2-7,TRBV2,.,many,TGTGCCAGCCTCAGGGGACCGGGACCCGAGCAGTACTTC,CASLRGPGPEQYF
TRBJ1-4,TRBV7-2,.,many,TGTGCCAGCAGCTTGTTCTGGGGGGAAGGAAGGGAAAAACTGTTTTTT,CASSLFWGEGREKLFF
TRBJ2-5,TRBV6-1,.,many,TGTGCCAGCAGAGAAGATTACAACGTGGAGACCCAGTACTTC,CASREDYNVETQYF
TRBJ2-7,TRBV20-1,TRBD2,many,TGCAGTGCTAGAGAAAGCGGGAGATCCTACGAGCAGTACTTC,CSARESGRSYEQYF
TRBJ2-3,TRBV27,TRBD1,many,TGTGCCAGCAGTTTAACTCTGGACAGGTCCACAGATACGCAGTATTTT,CASSLTLDRSTDTQYF
TRBJ2-7,TRBV7-9,.,many,TGTGCCAGCAGCCGGACAGGCCGGGGGAGCGAGCAGTACTTC,CASSRTGRGSEQYF
TRBJ2-7,TRBV9,TRBD2,many,TGTGCCAGCAGCGTAGGAAACGGCGGGAGCTACGAGCAGTACTTC,CASSVGNGGSYEQYF
TRBJ2-5,TRBV10-3,.,.,TGTGCCATCAGTCCTGTTACGGGACACCAAGAGACCCAGTACTTC,CAISPVTGHQETQYF
TRBJ2-2,TRBV20-1,.,many,TGCAGTGCTAGAGGAGGGGCAGGTGGATCCGGGGAGCTGTTTTTT,CSARGGAGGSGELFF
TRBJ2-7,TRBV12-3/TRBV12-4,TRBD2,many,TGTGCCAGCAGTTTAAGCGGGAGTTTGTACGAGCAGTACTTC,CASSLSGSLYEQYF
TRBJ1-4,TRBV2,.,many,TGTGCCAGCACCGAGGGTGGGGCAGGTGAAAAACTGTTTTTT,CASTEGGAGEKLFF
TRBJ1-2,TRBV24-1,TRBD1,many,TGTGCCACCAGTGACCCAGCGCAGGGGGCTGGTTATGGCTACACCTTC,CATSDPAQGAGYGYTF
TRBJ2-1,TRBV20-1,TRBD2,.,TGCAGTGCTAGGGGGACTAGCGGGAGATTCTACAATGAGCAGTTCTTC,CSARGTSGRFYNEQFF
TRBJ2-7,TRBV20-1,.,.,TGCAGTGCTAGCCGGATCCGCTACGAGCAGTACTTC,CSASRIRYEQYF
TRBJ2-5,TRBV29-1,TRBD2,many,TGCAGCGTTGGATTCGGCGGGGGGCAAGAGACCCAGTACTTC,CSVGFGGGQETQYF
TRBJ2-7,TRBV11-3,.,.,TGTGCCAGCAGCTTAGAAGGAGGGGCGCACTCCCCCGAGCAGTACTTC,CASSLEGGAHSPEQYF
TRBJ2-1,TRBV6-5,.,.,TGTGCCAGCAGTTACGACAACGACAATGAGCAGTTCTTC,CASSYDNDNEQFF
TRBJ2-3,TRBV20-1,TRBD2,few,TGCAGTGCAAATATAGCGGGGGCGGCAGATACGCAGTATTTT,CSANIAGAADTQYF
TRBJ2-3,TRBV6-4,TRBD2,.,TGTGCCAGCAGTGACTCTAGCGGGAGGGTAGATACGCAGTATTTT,CASSDSSGRVDTQYF
TRBJ1-5,TRBV30,.,.,TGTGCCTGGAGTGTTCGGGGTCGGGAGCCCCAGCATTTT,CAWSVRGREPQHF
TRBJ2-7,TRBV3-1,.,.,TGTGCCAGCAGCCACGGACCCAATAAACTCTACGAGCAGTACTTC,CASSHGPNKLYEQYF
TRBJ2-3,TRBV10-3,TRBD2,.,TGTGCCATCAGTGAACTAGCGGCGGATACGCAGTATTTT,CAISELAADTQYF
TRBJ2-3,TRBV5-8,TRBD2,.,TGTGCCAGCAGCCCCGGGACTAGCGGTCGAGGTACGCAGTATTTT,CASSPGTSGRGTQYF
TRBJ2-2,TRBV30,.,many,TGTGCCTTGGATGGGGGAGGAGGGGAGCTGTTTTTT,CALDGGGGELFF
TRBJ2-5,TRBV7-6,TRBD1,.,TGTGCCAGCAGCCCAAACCGGGACAGGGACCAAGAGACCCAGTACTTC,CASSPNRDRDQETQYF
TRBJ1-1,TRBV6-1,TRBD1,many,TGTGCCAGCGGTCAGGACAGGGATCAGAACACTGAAGCTTTCTTT,CASGQDRDQNTEAFF
TRBJ2-6,TRBV5-1,.,many,TGCGCCAGCAGCTTGGAGGGGCAGCCTGGGGCCAACGTCCTGACTTTC,CASSLEGQPGANVLTF
TRBJ2-5,TRBV13,TRBD2,many,TGTGCCAGCAGCCCGCCCCGGCTAGCGGGGGGCCAAGAGACCCAGTACTTC,CASSPPRLAGGQETQYF
TRBJ2-7,TRBV12-3/TRBV12-4,.,many,TGTGCCAGCAGTCTCCTGGACAGCCTCTACGAGCAGTACTTC,CASSLLDSLYEQYF
TRBJ2-7,TRBV5-1,.,many,TGCGCCAGCAGCTCTTTAGGGAGCTCCTACGAGCAGTACTTC,CASSSLGSSYEQYF
TRBJ2-3,TRBV30,.,many,TGTGCCTGTATGAACAGAGATACGCAGTATTTT,CACMNRDTQYF
TRBJ1-1,TRBV12-3/TRBV12-4,TRBD1,few,TGTGCCAGCAGTTTTGACGGGACAGTGGGCACTGAAGCTTTCTTT,CASSFDGTVGTEAFF
TRBJ2-7,TRBV4-1,TRBD1,many,TGCGCCAGCAGCCAAGGTAGCAGGGGGACCTACGAGCAGTACTTC,CASSQGSRGTYEQYF
TRBJ1-5,TRBV19,TRBD1,.,TGTGCCAGTAGTATGGGACAGGGAAATATAGGCAATCAGCCCCAGCATTTT,CASSMGQGNIGNQPQHF
TRBJ2-4,TRBV5-1,.,many,TGCGCCAGCAGCGTGGGGATGCCCAAAAACATTCAGTACTTC,CASSVGMPKNIQYF
TRBJ1-5,TRBV2,.,many,TGTGCCAGCAGTGATCTGGGGGGTTTTCAGCCCCAGCATTTT,CASSDLGGFQPQHF
TRBJ2-7,TRBV30,TRBD1,many,TGTGCCTGTGAGACCTCGGGACAGTCTACCCCAGGGGTATACGAGCAGTACTTC,CACETSGQSTPGVYEQYF